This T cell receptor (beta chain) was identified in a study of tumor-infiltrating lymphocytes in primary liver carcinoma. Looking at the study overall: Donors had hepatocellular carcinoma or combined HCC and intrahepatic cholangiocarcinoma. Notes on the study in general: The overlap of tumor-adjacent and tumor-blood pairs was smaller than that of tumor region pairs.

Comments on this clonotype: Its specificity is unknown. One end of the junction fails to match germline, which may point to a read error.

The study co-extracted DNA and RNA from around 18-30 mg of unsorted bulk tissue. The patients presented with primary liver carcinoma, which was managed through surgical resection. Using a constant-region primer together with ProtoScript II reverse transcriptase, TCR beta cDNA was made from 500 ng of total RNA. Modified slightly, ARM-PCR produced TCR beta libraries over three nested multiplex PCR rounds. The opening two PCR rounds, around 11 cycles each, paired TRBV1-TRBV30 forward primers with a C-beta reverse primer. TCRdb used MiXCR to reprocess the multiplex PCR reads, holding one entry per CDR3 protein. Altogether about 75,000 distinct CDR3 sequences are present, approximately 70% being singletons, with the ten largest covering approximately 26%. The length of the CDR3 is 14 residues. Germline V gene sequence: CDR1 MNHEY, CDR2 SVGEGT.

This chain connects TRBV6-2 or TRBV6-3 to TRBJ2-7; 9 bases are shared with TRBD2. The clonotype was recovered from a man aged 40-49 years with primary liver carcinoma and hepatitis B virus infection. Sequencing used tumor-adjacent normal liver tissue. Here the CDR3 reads CASSWISGSGEQYF. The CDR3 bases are TGTGCCAGTAGTTGGATTAGCGGGAGTGGGGAGCAATACTTC.